This TCR beta chain was recovered during a study of cytotoxic CD8 clonotypes in ibrutinib-treated CLL. About the research overall: Following treatment for a median around twelve months, range 6 to 36, response samples were then taken.

The study's findings and limits: In sustained-remission versus progressing patients, sampling times differed. Measured clonality at baseline was greater than in age-matched healthy donors and tracked with circulating CD8+ T-cell counts.

Only one count was recorded for this clone. Its cognate antigen is unknown. V lost 3 bases and J lost 2; bases outside the gene matches: 6. Germline CDR1 is MDHEN and CDR2 is SYDVKM. This CDR3 has 16 amino acids. A 1 in 200,000 to 1 in 1 million T cell depth was the sequencing target. Measured with immunoSEQ multiplex PCR; TCRdb has only the in-frame clones, and not every one. The profile shows under 150,000 clones, around 93% of them singletons. This clonotype was obtained from a human donor with chronic lymphocytic leukemia. This chain uses TRBV28 with TRBJ2-7, with TRBD2 identical over 11 bases. The sample in question was PBMCs, obtained after 12 months of ibrutinib treatment. CDR3 amino acids: CASSFPVAGGPYEQYF. CDR3 sequence (DNA): TGTGCCAGCAGTTTCCCGGTAGCGGGAGGGCCCTACGAGCAGTACTTC.